This T cell receptor beta chain came from a study of blood T cells in healthy people across ages. A few counts support this clonotype. No antigen is known for it. The CDR3 runs to 16 residues. CDR1 is SGHRS, CDR2 YFSETQ, per germline. V dropped 0 bases and J dropped 7 bases, with 14 bases sitting between them. Points from the study as a whole: Naive T cell percentage showed a strong correlation with the diversity of TCR beta. With donor CMV status unknown, expanded clonotype changes were possibly confounded. Per million T cells, TCR beta diversity dropped roughly linearly as age increased.

The use of a sample-barcoded 5' primer and a J-beta primer mix characterized a second PCR of 7 to 11 cycles. TCRdb reprocessed the 5' RACE reads with MiXCR, giving one entry per CDR3 protein. This sample has about 1.6 million distinct CDR3 sequences, with about 31% found just once. The sequence came from a woman in her thirties in good health. J is TRBJ1-6 and V is TRBV5-1; TRBD1 is a possible D gene (5 bases). The sequencing sample was made of blood. This CDR3 is CASSLEEGSWNSPLHF. CDR3 coding DNA: TGCGCCAGCAGCTTGGAAGAGGGGTCTTGGAATTCACCCCTCCACTTT.